This T cell receptor beta chain was identified in a study of shared clonotypes between healthy human individuals. Generated by immunoSEQ multiplex PCR, the TCRdb table keeps only in-frame clones and is missing some. The profile shows roughly 890,000 clones, 80% to 95% of them singletons. As concerns this clone: Other DNA variants within this sample encode the same CDR3.

Terminally differentiated effector memory CD45RA+ cells were excluded by CCR7 positive selection of CD45RO-negative cells. Germline values: CDR1 SQVTM, CDR2 ANQGSEA. This CDR3 has 14 amino acids. V lost 3 bases, J lost 4 bases, and 15 bases lay in between. The sample consisted of naive CD8+ T cells sorted from blood. The gene calls are TRBV29-1 and TRBJ2-5, with a weak D call TRBD2 (6 bases). This receptor was taken from a man aged 30 to 39 in good health. CDR3 loop: CSVEWRGGGETQYF. The CDR3 bases are TGCAGCGTTGAGTGGAGGGGAGGCGGAGAGACCCAGTACTTC.